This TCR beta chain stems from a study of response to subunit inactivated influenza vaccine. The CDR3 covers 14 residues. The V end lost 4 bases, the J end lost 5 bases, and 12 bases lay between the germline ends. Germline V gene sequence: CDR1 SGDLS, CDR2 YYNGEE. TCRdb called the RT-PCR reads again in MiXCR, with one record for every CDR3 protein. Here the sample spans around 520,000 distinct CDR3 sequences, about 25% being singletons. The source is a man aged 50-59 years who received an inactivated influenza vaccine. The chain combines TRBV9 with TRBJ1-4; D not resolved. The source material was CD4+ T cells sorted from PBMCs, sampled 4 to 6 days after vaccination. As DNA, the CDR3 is TGTGCCAGCAGCAAAGTCGGCAAGAATGAAAAACTGTTTTTT. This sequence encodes CASSKVGKNEKLFF. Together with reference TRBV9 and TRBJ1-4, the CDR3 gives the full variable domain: DSGVTQTPKHLITATGQRVTLRCSPRSGDLSVYWYQQSLDQGLQFLIQYYNGEERAKGNILERFSAQQFPDLHSELNLSSLELGDSALYFCASSKVGKNEKLFFGSGTQLSVL.